This T cell receptor (beta chain) originates from a study of patients and donors after allogeneic stem cell transplantation. TCRdb passed the RT-PCR reads through MiXCR, listing each CDR3 protein once. The sample consists of tens of thousands of distinct CDR3 sequences, roughly 4.9% of them appearing once. Germline trimming cut 6 bases from V and 0 bases from J; bases unmatched to any gene: 8. Germline loops: CDR1 MNHNS, CDR2 SASEGT. This CDR3 has 16 amino acids. V is TRBV6-1 and J is TRBJ2-7; TRBD1 matches at 10 bases. This clonotype originated in a human donor who was either an allogeneic HSCT recipient or a stem cell or donor lymphocyte infusion donor (not recorded which). It is not recorded whose cells these are; they may come from a transplant donor. The specimen was blood, either unsorted or a sorted T cell fraction (not recorded which). The CDR3 DNA sequence: TGTGCCAGCAGAGGTCGGGGGACAGGGGTCTCCTACGAGCAGTACTTC. Its translation is CASRGRGTGVSYEQYF.